This TCR beta chain is from a study of blood T cell repertoires in COVID-19. This clone came up a few times. The ends were cut back, 1 base at V and 6 bases at J, with 13 bases in the middle. This CDR3 has 14 amino acids. Germline CDR1 is SGHAT and CDR2 is FQNNGV. How the authors handled the data: From reference gene primer amplification, estimates of nucleated cell counts were derived. This table comes from immunoSEQ multiplex PCR, and its TCRdb copy is limited to in-frame clones, with some not included. That table is the source of V, J and clone size, and D and trimming were worked out from the DNA. Here the sample spans 130,000 to 150,000 clones, over 70% being singletons.

Source material: peripheral blood. V gene TRBV11-2 combines with J gene TRBJ2-7, with a weak D call TRBD2 (6 bases). The receptor's source is a woman aged 55-69 years with acute or convalescent COVID-19. In DNA, the CDR3 is TGTGCCAGCAGCTTAGGAGGCGGGAAACCCGAGCAGTACTTC. It translates to CASSLGGGKPEQYF. Complete variable domain (other parts from reference TRBV11-2 and TRBJ2-7): EAGVAQSPRYKIIEKRQSVAFWCNPISGHATLYWYQQILGQGPKLLIQFQNNGVVDDSQLPKDRFSAERLKGVDSTLKIQPAKLEDSAVYLCASSLGGGKPEQYFGPGTRLTVT.